One and the same sample provided the 20 T cell receptor beta chains below, sequenced in a study of control samples from healthy donors and cancer patients. Sequenced by immunoSEQ multiplex PCR; TCRdb stores in-frame clones only, minus some. Of around 140,000 clones listed, about 90% are singletons. The specimen sequenced was PBMCs. The receptors here all came from a man aged 45-65 years with head and neck cancer.

The J gene is TRBJ1-5, the V gene TRBV6-1; D remains unclear. V lost 2 bases, J lost 6 bases, and 8 bases lay in between. CDR1 is MNHNS, CDR2 SASEGT, per germline. This CDR3 is 13 amino acids long. The CDR3 region has the DNA TGTGCCAGCAGTGAACTCCTGCTTCAGCCCCAGCATTTT. It translates to CASSELLLQPQHF.

The chain couples TRBV11-2 to TRBJ2-7; no definite D call. Trimming cost V 6 bases and J 0 bases, with 12 bases left between them. Germline V CDR1 and CDR2: SGHAT, FQNNGV. The CDR3 has 14 residues. The CDR3 here is CASSRATVSYEQYF. In DNA, the CDR3 is TGTGCCAGCAGTAGAGCCACGGTCTCCTACGAGCAGTACTTC. Drawing the rest from reference TRBV11-2 and TRBJ2-7, the complete variable domain is EAGVAQSPRYKIIEKRQSVAFWCNPISGHATLYWYQQILGQGPKLLIQFQNNGVVDDSQLPKDRFSAERLKGVDSTLKIQPAKLEDSAVYLCASSRATVSYEQYFGPGTRLTVT.

The V and J genes are TRBV27 and TRBJ2-3; 9 positions match TRBD1. Losses at the gene ends were 3 bases for V and 3 bases for J; bases not matched to a gene: 7. The CDR3 consists of 16 residues. Per germline, CDR1 MNHEY and CDR2 SMNVEV (reference sequence). The CDR3 DNA reads TGTGCCAGCAGTTTGCCCACCGGGACAGGGACAGATACGCAGTATTTT. It encodes CASSLPTGTGTDTQYF.

The rearrangement joins TRBV6-5 to TRBJ1-1; 7 bases agree with TRBD1. The length of the CDR3 is 14 residues. The junction had 2 bases not matched to a gene; V was cut back by 1 base and J by 3 bases. CDR1 and CDR2 from the germline V gene are MNHEY and SVGAGI. CDR3 DNA sequence: TGTGCCAGCAGTTACTACCAGGGGGACACTGAAGCTTTCTTT. Its translation is CASSYYQGDTEAFF.

This rearrangement joins TRBV9 to TRBJ2-3; D is possibly TRBD1 or TRBD2 (6 bases each). Trimming cost V 3 bases and J 0 bases, with 11 bases left between them. The CDR3 is 15 amino acids. Germline V lookup: CDR1 SGDLS, CDR2 YYNGEE. CDR3 region: CASSERGVSTDTQYF. The CDR3 nucleotides are TGTGCCAGCAGCGAAAGGGGGGTGAGCACAGATACGCAGTATTTT.

The V call is TRBV5-1, the J call TRBJ2-1; TRBD1 might be the D (5 bases). This CDR3 has 13 amino acids. CDR1 and CDR2 (germline): SGHRS, YFSETQ. Trimming removed 0 bases from V and 4 bases from J, with 5 bases in between. This chain's CDR3 is CASSLGQYNEQFF. Here the CDR3 DNA reads TGCGCCAGCAGCTTGGGACAGTACAATGAGCAGTTCTTC.

The V and J genes are TRBV28 and TRBJ2-7; the D gene is possibly TRBD1 (5 bases). Germline assignment: CDR1 MDHEN and CDR2 SYDVKM. Trimming pared 2 bases from V and 3 bases from J, leaving 5 bases between. The CDR3 consists of 12 residues. The CDR3 spells CASSLTGYEQYF. The CDR3 DNA reads as TGTGCCAGCAGTTTAACAGGCTACGAGCAGTACTTC.

V and J are TRBV24-1 and TRBJ2-5; D ambiguous. CDR1 is KGHDR, CDR2 SFDVKD, per germline. The CDR3 contains 13 residues. Trimming took 9 bases from V and 0 from J, leaving 10 bases between them. The CDR3 sequence: CATSDRHQETQYF. The CDR3 nucleotides are TGTGCCACCTCCGATCGACACCAAGAGACCCAGTACTTC.

This clone showed up just a few times. The CDR3 DNA sequence: TGTGCCAGTAGTCCCGGGGTTTATGCCCTCCACTTT. Translation gives CASSPGVYALHF. The chain uses TRBV19 and TRBJ1-6; no firm D call. CDR3 length: 12 amino acids. CDR1 LNHDA and CDR2 SQIVND come from the germline V gene (reference sequence). Trimming removed 5 bases at V and 14 bases at J, with 13 bases between.

This clone was recorded only once. The chain recombines TRBV5-1 with TRBJ1-2; D is uncertain. V was clipped by 1 base and J by 2 bases, with 9 bases between them. Per germline, CDR1 SGHRS and CDR2 YFSETQ. This CDR3 has 14 amino acids. This CDR3 is CASSLTVANYGYTF. CDR3 nucleotides: TGCGCCAGCAGCTTGACAGTTGCCAACTATGGCTACACCTTC.

This chain connects TRBV19 to TRBJ1-5; the D is unclear. The germline V and J ends were trimmed by 7 bases and 6 bases, with 10 bases remaining between them. Germline assignment: CDR1 LNHDA and CDR2 SQIVND (reference sequence). The CDR3 runs to 12 residues. Written as DNA, the CDR3 is TGTGCCAGTAATGTGGGTATTCAGCCCCAGCATTTT. Translation gives CASNVGIQPQHF.

This clone is classed as medium-sized. The gene calls are TRBV19 and TRBJ2-3; D uncertain. V lost 4 bases, J lost 1 base, and 6 bases lay in between. There are 13 residues in the CDR3. Germline CDR1 LNHDA, CDR2 SQIVND (reference sequence). The CDR3 protein is CASSTTGTDTQYF. CDR3 coding DNA: TGTGCCAGTAGTACTACCGGCACAGATACGCAGTATTTT.

The rearrangement uses TRBV20-1 and TRBJ2-7; TRBD2 might be the D (5 bases). The CDR3 runs to 10 residues. Looked up from germline, CDR1 is DFQATT and CDR2 is SNEGSKA (reference sequence). Trimming shortened V by 4 bases and J by 7 bases, and 8 bases separated the two germline ends. The CDR3 here is CSATAGEQYF. The CDR3 region has the DNA TGCAGTGCTACGGCGGGTGAGCAGTACTTC.

This chain links TRBV29-1 with TRBJ1-4; perhaps TRBD1 as D (5 bases). There are 12 residues in the CDR3. The germline gives CDR1 SQVTM, CDR2 ANQGSEA. The DNA of the CDR3 is TGCAGGGGGGGGAAGATTAATGAAAAACTGTTTTTT. Translated, it gives CRGGKINEKLFF.

The chain is built from TRBV29-1 and TRBJ1-2; D gene uncertain. Germline-derived CDR1 and CDR2 are SQVTM and ANQGSEA. V was cut by 3 bases and J by 5 bases, with 7 bases left in between. This CDR3 comprises 11 residues. CDR3 nucleotide sequence: TGCAGCGTTGATCCGGATTATGGCTACACCTTC. Its protein product is CSVDPDYGYTF.

The J gene is TRBJ1-1, the V gene TRBV30; D is uncertain. The length of the CDR3 is 12 residues. V was trimmed by 4 bases and J by 4 bases, leaving 10 bases between them. Germline CDR1 and CDR2: GTSNPN and SVGIG (reference sequence). This CDR3 is CAWTTGGTEAFF. The CDR3 DNA sequence: TGTGCCTGGACAACTGGAGGCACTGAAGCTTTCTTT.

The rearrangement joins TRBV24-1 to TRBJ2-1; 10 bases line up with TRBD1. The length of the CDR3 is 16 residues. CDR1 and CDR2 (germline): KGHDR, SFDVKD. V lost 5 bases, J lost 6 bases, and 9 bases stayed unmatched. The CDR3 reads CATSVTGTGDGNEQFF. CDR3 coding DNA: TGTGCCACCAGTGTCACCGGGACAGGGGACGGCAATGAGCAGTTCTTC.

Only one count was recorded for this clone. The V and J genes are TRBV6-6 and TRBJ2-1; D is undetermined. From germline, CDR1 is MNHNY and CDR2 SVGAGI (reference sequence). Trimming shortened V by 3 bases and J by 6 bases, and 9 bases separated the two germline ends. The CDR3 loop spans 13 amino acids. The CDR3 DNA reads as TGTGCCAGCAGTTATTCGGACGTCAATGAGCAGTTCTTC. Translation gives CASSYSDVNEQFF.

This chain uses TRBV28 with TRBJ2-3; the D is unclear. CDR1 and CDR2 (germline): MDHEN, SYDVKM. CDR3 length: 13 residues. With 4 bases removed from V and 8 bases from J, the gap between germline ends came to 13 bases. The CDR3 spells CASSSPTDGTQYF. Here the CDR3 DNA reads TGTGCCAGCAGTTCCCCCACAGATGGTACGCAGTATTTT.

The chain links TRBV5-1 to TRBJ2-1; a possible D gene is TRBD2 (5 bases). CDR1 SGHRS and CDR2 YFSETQ come from the germline V gene. With 1 base removed from V and 6 bases from J, the gap between germline ends came to 8 bases. This CDR3 region has 13 residues. This CDR3 reads CASSLTSFNEQFF. DNA of the CDR3: TGCGCCAGCAGCTTGACTAGTTTCAATGAGCAGTTCTTC.